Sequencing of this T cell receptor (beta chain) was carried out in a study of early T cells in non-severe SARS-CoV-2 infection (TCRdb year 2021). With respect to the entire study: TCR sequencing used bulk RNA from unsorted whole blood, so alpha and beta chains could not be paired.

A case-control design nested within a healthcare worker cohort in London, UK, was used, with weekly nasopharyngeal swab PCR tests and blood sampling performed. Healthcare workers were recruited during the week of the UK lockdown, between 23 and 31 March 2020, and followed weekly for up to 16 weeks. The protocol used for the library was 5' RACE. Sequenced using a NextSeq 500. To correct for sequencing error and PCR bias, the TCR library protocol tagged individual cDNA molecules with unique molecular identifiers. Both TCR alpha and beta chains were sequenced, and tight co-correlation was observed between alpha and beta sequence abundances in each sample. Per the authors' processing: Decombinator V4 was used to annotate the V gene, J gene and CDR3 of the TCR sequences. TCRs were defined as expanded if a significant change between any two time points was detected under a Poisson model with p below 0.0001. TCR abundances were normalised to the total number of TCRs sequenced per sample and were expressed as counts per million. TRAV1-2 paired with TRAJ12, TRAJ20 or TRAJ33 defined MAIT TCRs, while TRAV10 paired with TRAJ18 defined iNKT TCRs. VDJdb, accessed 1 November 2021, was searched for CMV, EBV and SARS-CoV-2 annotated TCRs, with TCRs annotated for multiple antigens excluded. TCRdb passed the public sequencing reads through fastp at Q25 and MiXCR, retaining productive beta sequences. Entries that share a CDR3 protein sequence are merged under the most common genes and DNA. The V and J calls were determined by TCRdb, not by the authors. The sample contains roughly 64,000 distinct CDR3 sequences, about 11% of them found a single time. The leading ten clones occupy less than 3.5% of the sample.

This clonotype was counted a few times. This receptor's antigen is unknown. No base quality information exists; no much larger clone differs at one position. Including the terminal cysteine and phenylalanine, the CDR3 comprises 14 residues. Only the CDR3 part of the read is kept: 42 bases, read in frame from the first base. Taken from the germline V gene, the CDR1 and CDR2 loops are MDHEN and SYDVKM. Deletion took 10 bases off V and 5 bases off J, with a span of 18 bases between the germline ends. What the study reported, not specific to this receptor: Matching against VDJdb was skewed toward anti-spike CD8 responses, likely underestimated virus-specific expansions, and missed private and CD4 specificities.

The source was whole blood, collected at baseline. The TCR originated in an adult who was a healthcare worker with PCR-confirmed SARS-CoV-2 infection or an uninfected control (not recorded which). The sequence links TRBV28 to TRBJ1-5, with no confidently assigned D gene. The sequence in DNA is TGTGCCAACGATGGGGAGAGAGCCTATCAGCCCCAGCATTTT. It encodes CANDGERAYQPQHF.